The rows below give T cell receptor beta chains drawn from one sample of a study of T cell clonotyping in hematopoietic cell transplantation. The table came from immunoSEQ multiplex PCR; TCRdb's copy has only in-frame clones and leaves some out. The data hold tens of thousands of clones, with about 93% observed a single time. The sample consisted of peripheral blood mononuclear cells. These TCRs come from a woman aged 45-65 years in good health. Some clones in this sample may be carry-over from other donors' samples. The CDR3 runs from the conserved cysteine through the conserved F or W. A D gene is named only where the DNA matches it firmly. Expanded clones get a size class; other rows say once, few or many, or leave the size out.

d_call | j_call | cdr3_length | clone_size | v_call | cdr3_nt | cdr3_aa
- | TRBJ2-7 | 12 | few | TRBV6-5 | TGTGCCAGCAGCGGGGTTCGCTACGAGCAGTACTTC | CASSGVRYEQYF
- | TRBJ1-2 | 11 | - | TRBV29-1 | TGCAGCGTGGGGTTGGGGGGGCTACACACCTTC | CSVGLGGLHTF
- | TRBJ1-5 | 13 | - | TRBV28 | TGTGCCAGCAGTTTAGGTAGCAATCAGCCCCAGCATTTT | CASSLGSNQPQHF
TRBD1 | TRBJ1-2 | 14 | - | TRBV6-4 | TGTGCCAGCAGTGTACGGGACAGACTCTATGGCTACACCTTC | CASSVRDRLYGYTF
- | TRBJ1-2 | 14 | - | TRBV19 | TGTGCCAGTAGTATTCTGGGGGAGTCCTATGGCTACACCTTC | CASSILGESYGYTF
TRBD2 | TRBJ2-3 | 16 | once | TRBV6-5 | TGTGCCAGCAGTTCCCGACTAGCGGGGGATAGAGATACGCAGTATTTT | CASSSRLAGDRDTQYF
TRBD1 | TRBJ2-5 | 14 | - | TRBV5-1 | TGCGCCAGCAGCCCCACAGGGGGATGGGAGACCCAGTACTTC | CASSPTGGWETQYF
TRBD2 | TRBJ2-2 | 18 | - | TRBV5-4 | TGTGCCAGCAGCCCGGGACTAGCGGGGGGGCCGGACACCGGGGAGCTGTTTTTT | CASSPGLAGGPDTGELFF
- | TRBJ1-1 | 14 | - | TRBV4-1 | TGCGCCAGCAGCCAAGAGGTATACGGGGATGAAGCTTTCTTT | CASSQEVYGDEAFF
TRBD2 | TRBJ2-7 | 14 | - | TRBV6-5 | TGTGCCAGCAGTTACGGGCAAGCGGGGGGCCCGTCATACTTC | CASSYGQAGGPSYF
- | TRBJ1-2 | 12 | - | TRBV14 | TGTGCCAGCAGCCGCCCACCTCAGGGCTACACCTTC | CASSRPPQGYTF
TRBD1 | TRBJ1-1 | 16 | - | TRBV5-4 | TGTGCCAGCAGCCGCCTGAGGGGGCAGGGTAGCACTGAAGCTTTCTTT | CASSRLRGQGSTEAFF
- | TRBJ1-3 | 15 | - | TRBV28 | TGTGCCAGCAGTCCAGTACAGGACTCTGGAAACACCATATATTTT | CASSPVQDSGNTIYF
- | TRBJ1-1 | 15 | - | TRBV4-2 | TGTGCCAGCAGCCACTCGGCACCCCAAGGAACTGAAGCTTTCTTT | CASSHSAPQGTEAFF
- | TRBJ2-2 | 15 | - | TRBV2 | TGTGCCAGCAGTGAAGGGGGAGGGGGTGTCGGGGAGCTGTTTTTT | CASSEGGGGVGELFF
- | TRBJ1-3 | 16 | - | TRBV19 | TGTGCCAGTACTAACGGACAGCGGAGCTCTGGAAACACCATATATTTT | CASTNGQRSSGNTIYF
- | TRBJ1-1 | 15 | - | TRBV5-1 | TGCGCCAGCAGCTTCAATGGGGGGCTGAACACTGAAGCTTTCTTT | CASSFNGGLNTEAFF
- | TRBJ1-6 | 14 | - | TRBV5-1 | TGCGCCAGCAGCCGCACGGGGGATAATTCACCCCTCCACTTT | CASSRTGDNSPLHF
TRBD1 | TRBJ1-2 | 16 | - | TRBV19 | TGTGCCAGTAGTTCCCGGGACAGGGGGCGACCTGATGGCTACACCTTC | CASSSRDRGRPDGYTF
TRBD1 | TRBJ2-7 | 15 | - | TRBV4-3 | TGCGCCAGCAGCCAAGCGTGGACAGGGGTTTACGAGCAGTACTTC | CASSQAWTGVYEQYF
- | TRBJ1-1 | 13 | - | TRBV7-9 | TGTGCCAGCAGCTTAGACAGGAACACTGAAGCTTTCTTT | CASSLDRNTEAFF
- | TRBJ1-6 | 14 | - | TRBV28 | TGTGCCAGCAGTTTGCAGGAAAGTAATTCACCCCTCCACTTT | CASSLQESNSPLHF
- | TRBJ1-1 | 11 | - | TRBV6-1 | TGTGCCAGCAGTGAAGAGACAGAAGCTTTCTTT | CASSEETEAFF
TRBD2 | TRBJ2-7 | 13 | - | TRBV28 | TGTGCCAGCAGTATAGCGGGGGGCTACGAGCAGTACTTC | CASSIAGGYEQYF
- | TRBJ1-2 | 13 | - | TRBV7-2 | TGTGCCAGCAGCTTAGCTGCGAGCTATGGCTACACCTTC | CASSLAASYGYTF
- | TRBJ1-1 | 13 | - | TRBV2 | TGTGCCAGCAGGTCCCGGGGCGCCTACGAAGCTTTCTTT | CASRSRGAYEAFF
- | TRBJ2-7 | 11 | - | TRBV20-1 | TGCAGTGGCGGAGCCACCTACGAGCAGTACTTC | CSGGATYEQYF
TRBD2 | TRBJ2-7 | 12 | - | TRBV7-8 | TGTGCCAGCAGCTTGACGACTAGCGGGGGGTACTTC | CASSLTTSGGYF
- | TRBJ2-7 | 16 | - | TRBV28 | TGTGCCAGCAGTTTACCCACAGGGATCCCCCCCTACGAGCAGTACTTC | CASSLPTGIPPYEQYF
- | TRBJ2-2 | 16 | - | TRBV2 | TGTGCCAGCAGTATGCAGCGGGACAGGCCCACCGGGGAGCTGTTTTTT | CASSMQRDRPTGELFF
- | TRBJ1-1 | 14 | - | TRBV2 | TGTGCCAGCACCGTCCGGGACGGAGACACTGAAGCTTTCTTT | CASTVRDGDTEAFF
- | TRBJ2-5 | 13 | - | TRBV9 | TGTGCCAGCAGCGTAGCGGGGGGCCAGACCCAGTACTTC | CASSVAGGQTQYF
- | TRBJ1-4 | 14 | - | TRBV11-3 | TGTGCCAGCACCCAGGGGTTGTCACGCGAAAAACTGTTTTTT | CASTQGLSREKLFF
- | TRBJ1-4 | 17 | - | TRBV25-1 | TGTGCCAGCAGTGATCTGCGGGAATTTGCAACTAATGAAAAACTGTTTTTT | CASSDLREFATNEKLFF
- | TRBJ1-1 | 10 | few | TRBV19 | TGTGCGTCGAGGGGGAATGAAGCTTTCTTT | CASRGNEAFF
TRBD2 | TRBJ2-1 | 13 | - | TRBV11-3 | TGTGCCAGCAGCCACGGACTAGCAGGTGAGCAGTTCTTC | CASSHGLAGEQFF
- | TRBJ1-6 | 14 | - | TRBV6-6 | TGTGCCAGCAGTTTGGACGAACGAAATTCACCCCTCCACTTT | CASSLDERNSPLHF
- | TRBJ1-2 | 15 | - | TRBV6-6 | TGTGCCAGCAGTTTTCGGGGGGCCCTAAACTATGGCTACACCTTC | CASSFRGALNYGYTF
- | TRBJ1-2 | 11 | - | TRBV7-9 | TGTGCCAGCAGCTTAGTAGGAGGCTACACCTTC | CASSLVGGYTF
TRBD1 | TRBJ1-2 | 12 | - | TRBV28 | TGTGCCAGCAAGGGGGCAGACTATGGCTACACCTTC | CASKGADYGYTF